Sequencing of this T cell receptor beta chain was carried out in a study of blood T cell repertoires in COVID-19. On the study more broadly: The United States, Italy and Spain provided the acute and convalescent COVID-19 samples.

Generated by immunoSEQ multiplex PCR, the TCRdb table keeps only in-frame clones and is missing some. The sample shows approximately 400,000 clones, approximately 90% of them seen only once. This clone was observed once. The CDR3 runs 17 residues. Trimming took 3 bases from V and 5 from J; bases not matched to a gene: 9. Germline CDR1 SGHDT, CDR2 YYEEEE. Ages ranged from roughly 18 to 100 years, with residence in around 24 US areas. This TCR was sampled from a woman between 40 and 55 years old who had been exposed to COVID-19. The rearrangement links TRBV5-6 to TRBJ2-5; 14 bases are a match to TRBD2. Sequences were obtained from PBMCs or T cells enriched from blood (not recorded which). CDR3: CASSCPTSGRAEETQYF. CDR3 nucleotide sequence: TGTGCCAGCAGCTGCCCGACTAGCGGGAGGGCCGAGGAGACCCAGTACTTC. Full variable domain (outside the CDR3, taken from reference TRBV5-6 and TRBJ2-5): DAGVTQSPTHLIKTRGQQVTLRCSPKSGHDTVSWYQQALGQGPQFIFQYYEEEERQRGNFPDRFSGHQFPNYSSELNVNALLLGDSALYLCASSCPTSGRAEETQYFGPGTRLLVL.